Given below is one TCR beta chain in context. This clone turned up a few times. Its binding antigen is unknown. Base qualities are missing; no much larger clone stands one base away. The same CDR3 also results from other DNA sequences found in this sample. V has 0 bases trimmed and J has 4 bases trimmed; junction bases matching no gene number 0. Based on the germline V gene, the CDR1 and CDR2 sequences are LGHNA and YSLEER. There are 13 amino acids in the CDR3, from cysteine to phenylalanine inclusive. Only the CDR3 region is kept as DNA, spanning 39 bases read in frame from base 1. The entire amount of isolated RNA was reverse transcribed using the High Capacity cDNA Reverse Transcription Kit, so the sequenced TCRB transcripts were expressed ones. Deep immunoSEQ sequencing was performed on naive, central memory and regulatory T cell samples, with an average of roughly 3.6 million total reads per sample. After sorted cells were lysed in RLT buffer, RNA was extracted with DNase-treated RNeasy Micro or Mini kits, with the choice depending on cell number. To prevent cross-contamination, every cell subset was processed on its own, while patient and healthy donor samples were processed together. Using the immunoSEQ multiplex PCR, TCRB sequences were amplified from cDNA into 87-bp fragments spanning the CDR3 region. The amplicons were sequenced using the Illumina HiSeq platform. In the source study's methods: Synthetic template baselines were used to correct PCR bias computationally, reads within Hamming distance 2 were collapsed, and singletons that could not be merged were discarded. By aligning reads against IMGT, V, D and J genes, CDR3 length, and insertions or deletions at six rearrangement sites were assigned. Clonotype counts were normalized to sorted cell number within each subset before computing true diversity and Gini coefficients with the tcR R package. Repertoire sharing was quantified using the overlap coefficient calculated on TCRB nucleotide sequences. Out-of-frame TCRB sequences from naive cells were analyzed to stand in for the pre-selection repertoire. The table was pulled from immuneACCESS by TCRdb, which kept in-frame rearrangements only. Such tables lose some clones; where checked, under half of the loss comes from unresolved V genes, and the rest has no known cause. V, J and clone size reflect that table, while D and trimming were determined from the DNA. The sample table shows hundreds of thousands of clones, and around 12% are seen once. About 0.01% of the sample belongs to the ten largest clones.

The data stem from a study of beta chain features in type 1 diabetes (dated by TCRdb to between 2017 and 2018). Regarding the research as a whole: Mean age, gender distribution, total cell number and subset yield were not different between patients and healthy donors. A total of about 100 million sorted cells were examined across all samples, and RNA yield correlated strongly with the number of cells per subset. The study compared TCRB repertoires of sorted circulating CD4+ T cell subsets between recently diagnosed type 1 diabetes patients and matched healthy donors. Whereas all 30 or so donors provided naive and central memory subsets, regulatory and stem cell-like memory subsets were isolated from just 8 patients and about 8 healthy donors. Results the study describes overall, beyond this receptor: Type 1 diabetes patients showed a moderate but significant shortening of TCRB CDR3 length in all four CD4+ subsets. Because the HLA sub-analyses included only small numbers of individuals, any influence of HLA type on TCRB rearrangement was left unresolved. PCR might favor shorter templates, but patient and control samples were amplified and corrected together, so any skew would affect both groups equally. At VDJ recombination sites, type 1 diabetes patients had fewer insertions and more deleted nucleotides, which implies abnormalities in thymic rearrangement. Because cDNA was sequenced instead of genomic DNA, highly expressing activated cells could be over-represented, though the groups showed no difference in activation or CD3 levels. Naive, central memory and regulatory TCRB repertoires appeared to be more similar among patients than among healthy donors.

Each donor gave one peripheral blood draw, averaging roughly 0.11 L, which was collected into heparinised tubes. A BD FACSAria II was used to sort naive, central memory, regulatory and stem cell-like memory CD4+ T cells with a panel that included CD45RO, CCR7, CD25, CD127, CD95 and CD27. Purity was above 95% for every sorted population. PBMCs were isolated immediately by Lymphoprep density gradient centrifugation and stained directly without culture. To minimize batch effects, samples were stained and sorted in pairs, one healthy donor with one patient per experiment. The TCR sequence derives from a woman aged 18 to 35 with type 1 diabetes. Here the chain combines TRBV4-3 and TRBJ2-7; the junction holds 7 bases that match TRBD1. Sequencing was done on a sample of naive CD4+ T cells from blood. The meaning of the sample's cell subset or site label: true naive CD4+ T cells. The DNA sequence reads TGCGCCAGCAGCCAAGACAGGGGGTACGAGCAGTACTTC. Protein translation: CASSQDRGYEQYF.